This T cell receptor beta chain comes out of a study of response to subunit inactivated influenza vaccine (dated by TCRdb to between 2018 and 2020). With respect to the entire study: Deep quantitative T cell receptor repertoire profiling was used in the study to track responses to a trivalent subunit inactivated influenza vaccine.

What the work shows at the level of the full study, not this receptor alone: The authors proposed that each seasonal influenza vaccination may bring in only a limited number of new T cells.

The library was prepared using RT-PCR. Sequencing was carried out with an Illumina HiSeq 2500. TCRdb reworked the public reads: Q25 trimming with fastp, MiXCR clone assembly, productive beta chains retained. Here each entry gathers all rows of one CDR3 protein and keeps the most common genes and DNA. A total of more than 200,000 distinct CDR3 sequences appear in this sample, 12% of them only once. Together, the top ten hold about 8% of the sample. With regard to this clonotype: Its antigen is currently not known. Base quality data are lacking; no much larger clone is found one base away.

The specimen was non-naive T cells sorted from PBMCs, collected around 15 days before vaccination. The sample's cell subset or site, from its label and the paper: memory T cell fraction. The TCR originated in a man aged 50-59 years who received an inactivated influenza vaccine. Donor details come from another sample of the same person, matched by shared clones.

This receptor has the CDR3 CASSFTTDTQYF. The DNA reads as follows: TGTGCCAGCAGTTTTACCACAGATACGCAGTATTTT. This receptor chain uses TRBV12-3 or TRBV12-4 and TRBJ2-3; no D segment can be confidently identified. V and J lose 3 bases and 2 bases, and a span of 3 bases separates them. The CDR3 numbers 12 residues from cysteine through phenylalanine. The DNA shown is the 36-base CDR3, in frame from base 1.